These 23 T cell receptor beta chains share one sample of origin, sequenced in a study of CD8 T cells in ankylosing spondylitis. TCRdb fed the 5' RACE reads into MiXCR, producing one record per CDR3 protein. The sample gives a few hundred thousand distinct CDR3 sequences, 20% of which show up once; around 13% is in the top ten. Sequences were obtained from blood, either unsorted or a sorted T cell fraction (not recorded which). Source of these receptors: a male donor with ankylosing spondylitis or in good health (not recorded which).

The CDR3 reads CASTPPKAGGLNTQYF. CDR3 DNA: TGTGCCAGCACCCCCCCCAAAGCGGGGGGGCTTAATACGCAGTATTTT. J is TRBJ2-3 and V is TRBV6-1; 10 nucleotides align to TRBD2. Germline-derived CDR1 and CDR2 are MNHNS and SASEGT. The CDR3 length is 16 residues. J gave up 7 bases and V 7 bases, and 14 bases lay outside the gene matches.

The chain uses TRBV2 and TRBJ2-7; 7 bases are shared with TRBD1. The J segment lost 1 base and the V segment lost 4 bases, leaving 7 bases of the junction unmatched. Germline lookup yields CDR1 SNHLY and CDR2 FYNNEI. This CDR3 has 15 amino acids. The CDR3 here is CASSVGQAFSYEQYF. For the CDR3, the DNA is TGTGCCAGCAGTGTAGGACAGGCCTTTTCCTACGAGCAGTACTTC. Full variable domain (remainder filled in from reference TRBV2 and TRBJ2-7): EPEVTQTPSHQVTQMGQEVILRCVPISNHLYFYWYRQILGQKVEFLVSFYNNEISEKSEIFDDQFSVERPDGSNFTLKIRSTKLEDSAMYFCASSVGQAFSYEQYFGPGTRLTVT.

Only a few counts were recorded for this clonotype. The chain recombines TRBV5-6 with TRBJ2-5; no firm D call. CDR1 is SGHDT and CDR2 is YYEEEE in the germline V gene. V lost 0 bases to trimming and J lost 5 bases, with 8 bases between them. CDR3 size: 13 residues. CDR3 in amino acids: CASSLGYSETQYF. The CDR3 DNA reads TGTGCCAGCAGCTTGGGATATTCGGAGACCCAGTACTTC.

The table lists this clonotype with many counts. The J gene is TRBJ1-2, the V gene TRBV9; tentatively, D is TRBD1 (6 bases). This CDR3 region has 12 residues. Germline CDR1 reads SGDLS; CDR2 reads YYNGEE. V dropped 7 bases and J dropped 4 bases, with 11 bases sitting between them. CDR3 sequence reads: CASAWGAYGYTF. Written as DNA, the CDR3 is TGTGCCAGCGCATGGGGGGCCTATGGCTACACCTTC. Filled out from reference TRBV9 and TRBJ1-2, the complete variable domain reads DSGVTQTPKHLITATGQRVTLRCSPRSGDLSVYWYQQSLDQGLQFLIQYYNGEERAKGNILERFSAQQFPDLHSELNLSSLELGDSALYFCASAWGAYGYTFGSGTRLTVV.

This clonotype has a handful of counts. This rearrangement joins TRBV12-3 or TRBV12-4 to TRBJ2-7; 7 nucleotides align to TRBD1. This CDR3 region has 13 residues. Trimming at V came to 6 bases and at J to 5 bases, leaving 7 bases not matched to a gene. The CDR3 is CASRLGTVNEQYF. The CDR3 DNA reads TGTGCCAGCAGACTGGGGACAGTAAACGAGCAGTACTTC.

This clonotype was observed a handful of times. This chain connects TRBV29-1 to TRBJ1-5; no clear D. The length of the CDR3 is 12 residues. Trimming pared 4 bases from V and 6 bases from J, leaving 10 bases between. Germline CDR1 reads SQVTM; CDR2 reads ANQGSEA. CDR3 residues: CSVGLGGQPQHF. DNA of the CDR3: TGCAGCGTTGGTCTGGGAGGTCAGCCCCAGCATTTT.

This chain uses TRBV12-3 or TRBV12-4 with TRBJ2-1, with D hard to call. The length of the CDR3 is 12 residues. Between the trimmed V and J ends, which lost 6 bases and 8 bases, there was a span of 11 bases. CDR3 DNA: TGTGCCAGCAGGAGGATCGATGATGAGCAGTTCTTC. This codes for CASRRIDDEQFF.

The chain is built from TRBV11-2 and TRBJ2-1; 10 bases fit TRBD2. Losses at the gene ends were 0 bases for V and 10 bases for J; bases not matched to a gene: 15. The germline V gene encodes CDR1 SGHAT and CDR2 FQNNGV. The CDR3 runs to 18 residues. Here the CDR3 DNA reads TGTGCCAGCAGCTTAGATCAGCTAGCGGGGGTCCTTCCGGGGGAGCAGTTCTTC. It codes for CASSLDQLAGVLPGEQFF.

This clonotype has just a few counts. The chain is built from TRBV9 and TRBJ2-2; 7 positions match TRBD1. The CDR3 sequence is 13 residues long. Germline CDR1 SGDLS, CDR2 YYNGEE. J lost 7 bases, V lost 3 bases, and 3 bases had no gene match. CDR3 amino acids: CASSDRGYGELFF. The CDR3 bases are TGTGCCAGCAGCGACAGGGGTTACGGGGAGCTGTTTTTT.

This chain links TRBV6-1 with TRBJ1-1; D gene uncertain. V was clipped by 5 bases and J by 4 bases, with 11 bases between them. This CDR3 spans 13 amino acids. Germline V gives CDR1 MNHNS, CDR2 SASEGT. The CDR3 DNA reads TGTGCCAGCAGTAAAAGAGAGGGCACTGAAGCTTTCTTT. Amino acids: CASSKREGTEAFF.

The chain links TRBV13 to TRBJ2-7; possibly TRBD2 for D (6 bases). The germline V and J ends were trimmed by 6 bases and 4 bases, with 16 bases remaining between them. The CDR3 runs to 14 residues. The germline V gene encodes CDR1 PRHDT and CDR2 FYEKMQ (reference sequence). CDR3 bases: TGTGCCAGCAGGCCCCGGACTAAAACTTACGAGCAGTACTTC. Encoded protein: CASRPRTKTYEQYF.

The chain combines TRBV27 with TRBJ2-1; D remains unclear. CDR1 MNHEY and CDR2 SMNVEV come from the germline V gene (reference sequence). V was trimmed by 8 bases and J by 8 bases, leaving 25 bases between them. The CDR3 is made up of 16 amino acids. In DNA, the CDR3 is TGTGCCAGCGCTCTGGCCAGGTGGCCTACAGTCTATGAGCAGTTCTTC. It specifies CASALARWPTVYEQFF.

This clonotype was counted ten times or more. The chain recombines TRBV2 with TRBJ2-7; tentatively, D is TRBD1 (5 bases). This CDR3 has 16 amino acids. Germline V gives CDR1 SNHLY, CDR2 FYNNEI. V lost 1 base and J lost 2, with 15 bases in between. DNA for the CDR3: TGTGCCAGCAGTGAAGATGGAGCAGGGCGCACCTACGAGCAGTACTTC. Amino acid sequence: CASSEDGAGRTYEQYF.

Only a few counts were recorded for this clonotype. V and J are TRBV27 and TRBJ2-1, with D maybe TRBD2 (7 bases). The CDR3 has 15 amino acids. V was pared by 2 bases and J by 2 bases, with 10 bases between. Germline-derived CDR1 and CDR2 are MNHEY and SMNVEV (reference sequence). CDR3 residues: CASSLRGGTYNEQFF. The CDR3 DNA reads TGTGCCAGCAGTTTAAGGGGGGGGACCTACAATGAGCAGTTCTTC.

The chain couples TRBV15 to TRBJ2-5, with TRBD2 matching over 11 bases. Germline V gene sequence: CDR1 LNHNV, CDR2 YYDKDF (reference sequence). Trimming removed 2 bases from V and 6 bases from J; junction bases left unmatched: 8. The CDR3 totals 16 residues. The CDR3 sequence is CATSRTLAGGHKTQYF. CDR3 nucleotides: TGTGCCACCAGCAGAACCTTAGCGGGGGGGCACAAGACCCAGTACTTC.

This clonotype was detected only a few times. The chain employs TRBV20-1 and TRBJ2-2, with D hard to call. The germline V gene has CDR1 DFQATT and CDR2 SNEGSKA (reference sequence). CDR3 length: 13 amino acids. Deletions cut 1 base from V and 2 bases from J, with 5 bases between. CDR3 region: CSARGPNTGELFF. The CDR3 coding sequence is TGCAGTGCTAGAGGGCCAAACACCGGGGAGCTGTTTTTT.

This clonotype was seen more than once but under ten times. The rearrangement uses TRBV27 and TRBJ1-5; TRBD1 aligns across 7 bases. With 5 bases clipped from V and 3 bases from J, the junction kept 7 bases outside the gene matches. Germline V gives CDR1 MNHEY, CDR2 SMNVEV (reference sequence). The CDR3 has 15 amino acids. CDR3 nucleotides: TGTGCCAGCAGTCCCCAGGGGGGGGTCAATCAGCCCCAGCATTTT. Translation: CASSPQGGVNQPQHF.

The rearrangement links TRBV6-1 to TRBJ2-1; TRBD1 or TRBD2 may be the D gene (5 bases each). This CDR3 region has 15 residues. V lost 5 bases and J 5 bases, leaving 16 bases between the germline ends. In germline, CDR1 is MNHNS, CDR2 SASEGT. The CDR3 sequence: CASSRPGTENNEQFF. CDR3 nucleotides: TGTGCCAGCAGTCGTCCGGGGACGGAGAACAATGAGCAGTTCTTC.

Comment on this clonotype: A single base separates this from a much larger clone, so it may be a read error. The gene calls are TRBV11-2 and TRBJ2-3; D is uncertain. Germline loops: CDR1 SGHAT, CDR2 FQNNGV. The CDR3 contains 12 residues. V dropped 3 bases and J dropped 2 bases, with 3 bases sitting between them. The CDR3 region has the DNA TGTGCCAGCAGCTTCGACACAGATACGCAGTATTTT. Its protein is CASSFDTDTQYF.

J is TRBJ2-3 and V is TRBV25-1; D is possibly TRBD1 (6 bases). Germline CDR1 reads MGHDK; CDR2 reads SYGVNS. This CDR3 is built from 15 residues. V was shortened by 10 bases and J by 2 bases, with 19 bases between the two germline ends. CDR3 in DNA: TGTGCCACCCGGATAGCAGGGGCGCCCACAGATACGCAGTATTTT. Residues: CATRIAGAPTDTQYF. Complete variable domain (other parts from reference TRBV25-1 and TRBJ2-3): EADIYQTPRYLVIGTGKKITLECSQTMGHDKMYWYQQDPGMELHLIHYSYGVNSTEKGDLSSESTVSRIRTEHFPLTLESARPSHTSQYLCATRIAGAPTDTQYFGPGTRLTVL.

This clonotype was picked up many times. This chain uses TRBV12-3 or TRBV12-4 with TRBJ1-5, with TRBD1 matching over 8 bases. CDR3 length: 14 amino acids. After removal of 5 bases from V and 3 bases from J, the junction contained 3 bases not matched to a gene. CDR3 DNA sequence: TGTGCCAGCAGTCTGACAGGGGACAATCAGCCCCAGCATTTT. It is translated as CASSLTGDNQPQHF.

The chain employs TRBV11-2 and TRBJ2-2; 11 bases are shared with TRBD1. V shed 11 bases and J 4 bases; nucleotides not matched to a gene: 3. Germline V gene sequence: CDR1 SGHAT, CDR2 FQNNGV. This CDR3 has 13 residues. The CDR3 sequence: CASGQGATGELFF. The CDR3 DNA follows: TGTGCCTCCGGACAGGGGGCCACCGGGGAGCTGTTTTTT.

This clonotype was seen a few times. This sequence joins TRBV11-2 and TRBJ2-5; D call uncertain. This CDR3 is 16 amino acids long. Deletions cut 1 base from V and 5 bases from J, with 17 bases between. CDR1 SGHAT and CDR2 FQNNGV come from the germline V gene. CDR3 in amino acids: CASSLGFAVGWETQYF. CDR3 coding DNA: TGTGCCAGCAGCTTAGGGTTCGCGGTCGGTTGGGAGACCCAGTACTTC.